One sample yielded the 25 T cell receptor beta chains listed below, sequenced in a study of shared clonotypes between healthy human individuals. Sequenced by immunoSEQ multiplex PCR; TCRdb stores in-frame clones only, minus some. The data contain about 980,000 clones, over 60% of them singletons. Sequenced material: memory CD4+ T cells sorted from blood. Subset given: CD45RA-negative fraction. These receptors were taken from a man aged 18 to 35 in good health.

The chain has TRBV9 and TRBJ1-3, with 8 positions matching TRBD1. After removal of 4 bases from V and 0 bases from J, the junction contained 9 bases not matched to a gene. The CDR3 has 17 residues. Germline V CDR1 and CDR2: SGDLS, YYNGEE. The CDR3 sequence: CASSPDGQGVSGNTIYF. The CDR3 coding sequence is TGTGCCAGCAGCCCGGACGGACAGGGAGTCTCTGGAAACACCATATATTTT.

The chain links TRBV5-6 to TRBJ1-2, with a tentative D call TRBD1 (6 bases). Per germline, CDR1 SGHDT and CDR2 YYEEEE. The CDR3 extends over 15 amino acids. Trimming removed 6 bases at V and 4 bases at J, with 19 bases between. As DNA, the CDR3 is TGTGCCAGCACCTACAATAAAGGGGGACCCTATGGCTACACCTTC. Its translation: CASTYNKGGPYGYTF.

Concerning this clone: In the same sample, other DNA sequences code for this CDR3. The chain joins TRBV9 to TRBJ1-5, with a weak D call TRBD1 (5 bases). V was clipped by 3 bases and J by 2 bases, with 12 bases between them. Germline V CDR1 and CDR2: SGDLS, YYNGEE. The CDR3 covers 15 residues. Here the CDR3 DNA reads TGTGCCAGCAGCGCGACAGCCGGGGGCAATCAGCCCCAGCATTTT. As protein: CASSATAGGNQPQHF.

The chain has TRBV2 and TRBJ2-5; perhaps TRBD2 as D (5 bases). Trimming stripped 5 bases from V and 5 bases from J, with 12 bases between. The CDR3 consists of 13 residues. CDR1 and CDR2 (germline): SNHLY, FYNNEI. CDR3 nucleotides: TGTGCCAGCAGTTCGGGATCCAGGGAGACCCAGTACTTC. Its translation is CASSSGSRETQYF.

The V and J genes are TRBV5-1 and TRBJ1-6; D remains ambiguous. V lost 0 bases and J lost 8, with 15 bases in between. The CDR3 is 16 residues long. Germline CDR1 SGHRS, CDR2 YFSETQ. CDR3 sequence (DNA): TGCGCCAGCAGCTTGGGGGTGGCCCAAGGCTATTCACCCCTCCACTTT. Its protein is CASSLGVAQGYSPLHF.

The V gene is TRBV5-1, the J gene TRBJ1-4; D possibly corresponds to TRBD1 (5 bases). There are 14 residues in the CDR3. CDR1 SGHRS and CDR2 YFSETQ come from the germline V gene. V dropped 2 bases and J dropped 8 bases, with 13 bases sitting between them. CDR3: CASSFQGEWEKLFF. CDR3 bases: TGCGCCAGCAGCTTCCAGGGAGAGTGGGAAAAACTGTTTTTT.

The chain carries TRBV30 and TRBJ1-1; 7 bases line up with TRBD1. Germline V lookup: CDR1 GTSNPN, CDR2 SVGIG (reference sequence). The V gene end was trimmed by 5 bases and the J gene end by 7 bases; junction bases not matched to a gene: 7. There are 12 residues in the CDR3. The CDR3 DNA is TGTGCCTGGGGGGGGACAGAATTTGAAGCTTTCTTT. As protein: CAWGGTEFEAFF.

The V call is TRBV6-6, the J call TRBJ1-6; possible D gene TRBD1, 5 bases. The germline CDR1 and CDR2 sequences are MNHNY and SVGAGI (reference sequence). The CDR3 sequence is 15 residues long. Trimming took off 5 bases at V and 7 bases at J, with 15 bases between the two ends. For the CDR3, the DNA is TGTGCCAGCAGTGCCGGGGGGAGAAAAAATTCACCCCTCCACTTT. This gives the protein CASSAGGRKNSPLHF.

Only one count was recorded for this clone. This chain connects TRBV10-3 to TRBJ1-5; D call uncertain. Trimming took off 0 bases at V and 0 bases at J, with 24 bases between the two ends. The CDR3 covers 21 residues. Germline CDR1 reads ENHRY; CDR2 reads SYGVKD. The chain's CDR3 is CAISESAVNTPWGYSNQPQHF. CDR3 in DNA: TGTGCCATCAGTGAGTCGGCTGTCAACACACCCTGGGGTTATAGCAATCAGCCCCAGCATTTT.

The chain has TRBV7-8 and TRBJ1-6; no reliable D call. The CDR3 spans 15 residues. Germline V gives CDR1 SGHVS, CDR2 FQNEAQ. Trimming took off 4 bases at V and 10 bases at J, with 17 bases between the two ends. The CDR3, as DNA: TGTGCCAGCAGCTCAGGACCGCGGAGAGGATCACCCCTCCACTTT. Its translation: CASSSGPRRGSPLHF.

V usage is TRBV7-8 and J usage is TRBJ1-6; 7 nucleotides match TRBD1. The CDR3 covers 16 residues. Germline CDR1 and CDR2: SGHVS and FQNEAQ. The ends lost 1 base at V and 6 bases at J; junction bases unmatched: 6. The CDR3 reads CASSLVQGDINSPLHF. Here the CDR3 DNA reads TGTGCCAGCAGCTTAGTCCAGGGGGATATTAATTCACCCCTCCACTTT.

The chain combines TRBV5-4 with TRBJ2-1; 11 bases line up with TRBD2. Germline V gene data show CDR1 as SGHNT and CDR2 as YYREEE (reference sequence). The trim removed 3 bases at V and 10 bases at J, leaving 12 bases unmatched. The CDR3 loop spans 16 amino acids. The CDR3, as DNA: TGTGCCAGCAGCTACGGGACTAGCGGAGATAGGGGAGAGCAGTTCTTC. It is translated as CASSYGTSGDRGEQFF.

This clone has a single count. CDR3 sequence (DNA): TGTGCCAGTAGCCTAACCGGGACAGGGGTCGCGGCTCAGCCCCAGCATTTT. Protein: CASSLTGTGVAAQPQHF. The V call is TRBV19, the J call TRBJ1-5, with TRBD1 matching 10 bases. The V gene's germline CDR1 is LNHDA and CDR2 SQIVND (reference sequence). There are 17 residues in the CDR3. V shed 6 bases and J 6 bases; nucleotides not matched to a gene: 14.

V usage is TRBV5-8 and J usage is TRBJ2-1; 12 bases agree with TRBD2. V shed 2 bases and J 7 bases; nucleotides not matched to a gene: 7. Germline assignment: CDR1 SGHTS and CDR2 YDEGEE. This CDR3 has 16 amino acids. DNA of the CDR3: TGTGCCAGCAGCTTCCTAGCGGGAGGGCCCTCGAATGAGCAGTTCTTC. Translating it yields CASSFLAGGPSNEQFF.

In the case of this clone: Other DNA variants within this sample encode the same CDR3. For the CDR3, the DNA is TGTGCCAGCAGCTTGGACAGGGCTAATTCACCCCTCCACTTT. Its protein is CASSLDRANSPLHF. The chain has TRBV7-9 and TRBJ1-6; 8 nucleotides match TRBD1. Germline CDR1 and CDR2: SEHNR and FQNEAQ (reference sequence). The length of the CDR3 is 14 residues. V shed 3 bases, J shed 6 bases, and the junction held 1 base outside the gene matches.

CDR3 sequence: CASNKGMGEPAAFF. The CDR3 DNA follows: TGTGCCAGCAATAAGGGGATGGGCGAACCCGCGGCTTTCTTT. The chain couples TRBV6-6 to TRBJ1-1; possibly TRBD1 for D (5 bases). The CDR3 loop spans 14 amino acids. Looked up from germline, CDR1 is MNHNY and CDR2 is SVGAGI (reference sequence). V was clipped by 7 bases and J by 11 bases, with 23 bases between them.

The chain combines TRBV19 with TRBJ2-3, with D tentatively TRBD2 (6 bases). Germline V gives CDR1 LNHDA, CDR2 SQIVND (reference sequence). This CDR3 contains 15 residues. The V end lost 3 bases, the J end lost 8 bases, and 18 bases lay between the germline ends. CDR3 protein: CASSIGAGGFGTQYF. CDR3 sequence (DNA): TGTGCCAGTAGTATCGGGGCAGGAGGGTTTGGTACGCAGTATTTT.

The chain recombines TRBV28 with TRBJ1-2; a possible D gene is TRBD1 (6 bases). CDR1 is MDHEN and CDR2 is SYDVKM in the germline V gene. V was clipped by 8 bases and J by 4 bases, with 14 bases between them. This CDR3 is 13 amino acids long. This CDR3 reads CASLEGQTYGYTF. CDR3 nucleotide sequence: TGTGCCAGCCTGGAAGGACAGACCTATGGCTACACCTTC.

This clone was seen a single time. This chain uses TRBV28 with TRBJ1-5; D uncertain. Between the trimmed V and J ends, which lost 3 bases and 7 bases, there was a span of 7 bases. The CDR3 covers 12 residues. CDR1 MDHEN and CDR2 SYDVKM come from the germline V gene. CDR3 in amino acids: CASSFQGQPQHF. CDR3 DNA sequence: TGTGCCAGCAGTTTCCAAGGACAGCCCCAGCATTTT.

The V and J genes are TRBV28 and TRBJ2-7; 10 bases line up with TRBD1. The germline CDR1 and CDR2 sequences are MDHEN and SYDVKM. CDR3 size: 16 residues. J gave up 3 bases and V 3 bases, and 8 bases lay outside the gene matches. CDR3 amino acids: CASSFQIRDRGYEQYF. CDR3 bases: TGTGCCAGCAGTTTCCAGATCCGGGACAGGGGCTACGAGCAGTACTTC. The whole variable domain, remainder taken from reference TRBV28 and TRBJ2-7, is DVKVTQSSRYLVKRTGEKVFLECVQDMDHENMFWYRQDPGLGLRLIYFSYDVKMKEKGDIPEGYSVSREKKERFSLILESASTNQTSMYLCASSFQIRDRGYEQYFGPGTRLTVT.

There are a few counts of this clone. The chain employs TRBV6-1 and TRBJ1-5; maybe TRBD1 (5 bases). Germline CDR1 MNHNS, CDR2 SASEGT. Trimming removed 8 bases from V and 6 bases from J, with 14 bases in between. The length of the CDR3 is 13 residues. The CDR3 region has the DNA TGTGCCAGCGGCGCAGGGCTTGGTCAGCCCCAGCATTTT. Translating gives CASGAGLGQPQHF.

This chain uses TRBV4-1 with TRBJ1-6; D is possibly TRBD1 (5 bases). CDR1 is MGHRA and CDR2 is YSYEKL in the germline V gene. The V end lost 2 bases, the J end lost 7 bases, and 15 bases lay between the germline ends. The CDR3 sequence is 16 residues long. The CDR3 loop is CASSQNPGTENSPLHF. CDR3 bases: TGCGCCAGCAGCCAAAATCCCGGGACGGAGAATTCACCCCTCCACTTT.

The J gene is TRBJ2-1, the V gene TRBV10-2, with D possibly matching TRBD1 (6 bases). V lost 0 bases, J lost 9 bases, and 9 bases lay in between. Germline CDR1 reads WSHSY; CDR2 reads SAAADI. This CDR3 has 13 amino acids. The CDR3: CASSESQGGEQFF. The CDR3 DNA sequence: TGCGCCAGCAGTGAGTCACAGGGCGGTGAGCAGTTCTTC.

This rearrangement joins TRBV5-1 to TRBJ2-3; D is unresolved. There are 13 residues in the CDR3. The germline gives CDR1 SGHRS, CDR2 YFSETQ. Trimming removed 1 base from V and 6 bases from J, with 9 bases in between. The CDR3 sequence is CASSLNWVDTQYF. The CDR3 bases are TGCGCCAGCAGCTTGAATTGGGTGGATACGCAGTATTTT.

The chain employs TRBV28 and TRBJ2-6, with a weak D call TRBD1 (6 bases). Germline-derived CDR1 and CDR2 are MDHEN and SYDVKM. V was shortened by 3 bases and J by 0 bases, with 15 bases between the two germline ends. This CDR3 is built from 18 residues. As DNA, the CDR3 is TGTGCCAGCAGTTTGATGGGACACTCTGGCTCTGGGGCCAACGTCCTGACTTTC. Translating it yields CASSLMGHSGSGANVLTF.